This T cell receptor delta chain derives from a study of gamma-delta chains in newborns, infants, children. Study in general: Polyclonal expansion of innate γδ T cells after birth follows microbial exposure.

This clone appeared a few times. TCRdb re-analyzed the reads via CATT. Of around 4,800 delta-chain clones in the sample, about 35% are singletons; the top ten hold about 14%. Trimming stripped 1 base from V and 2 bases from J, with 29 bases between. CDR1 and CDR2 from the germline V gene are TVYSNPD and GDNSRS (reference sequence). This CDR3 is 19 amino acids long. The chain has TRDV3 and TRDJ1; perhaps D is TRDD2 or TRDD3 (7 bases each). The TCR was taken from a child who received the measles vaccine. The sequencing input was blood. The CDR3: CAFIPTGYWGPLGTDKLIF. CDR3 nucleotides: TGTGCCTTTATTCCTACGGGTTACTGGGGACCACTGGGGACCGATAAACTCATCTTT. Supplemented by reference TRDV3 and TRDJ1, the full variable domain reads CDKVTQSSPDQTVASGSEVVLLCTYDTVYSNPDLFWYRIRPDYSFQFVFYGDNSRSEGADFTQGRFSVKHILTQKAFHLVISPVRTEDSATYYCAFIPTGYWGPLGTDKLIFGKGTRVTVEP.